A selection of T cell receptor beta chains follows, all from one sample in a study of blood T cell repertoires in COVID-19. The assay was immunoSEQ multiplex PCR, and TCRdb's table has in-frame clones only and misses some. Of over 60,000 clones in the sample, under 90% were seen once. Sequencing used peripheral blood. Source of these receptors: a man aged 65 to 79 with active or convalescent COVID-19. The CDR3 runs from the conserved cysteine through the conserved F or W. The order of the fields is V gene, clone size, J gene, CDR3 length, D gene, CDR3 protein, CDR3 DNA. A D gene is named only where the DNA matches it firmly. A clone size is listed for some rows: how often the clone was seen (once, few, many), or a class if it is expanded.

TRBV5-1	-	TRBJ2-5	15	-	CASSPGQWERETQYF	TGCGCCAGCTCTCCTGGACAGTGGGAGCGAGAGACCCAGTACTTC
TRBV5-6	once	TRBJ1-4	16	TRBD1	CASSLMEGATNEKLFF	TGTGCCAGCAGCTTGATGGAGGGGGCGACTAATGAAAAACTGTTTTTT
TRBV11-2	-	TRBJ2-7	14	TRBD1	CASSLARQGTEQYF	TGTGCCAGCAGCTTAGCCCGACAGGGCACCGAGCAGTACTTC
TRBV19	-	TRBJ1-5	16	TRBD1	CASSISGQGRNQPQHF	TGTGCCAGTAGTATATCCGGACAGGGGAGAAATCAGCCCCAGCATTTT
TRBV5-6	many	TRBJ2-1	17	TRBD2	CASCLGGRGTLGNEQFF	TGTGCCAGCTGCTTGGGAGGGAGAGGAACCCTAGGGAATGAGCAGTTCTTC
TRBV29-1	-	TRBJ1-2	13	-	CSVEVSRSRGYTF	TGCAGCGTTGAAGTATCCCGAAGTCGGGGCTACACCTTC
TRBV28	-	TRBJ1-4	15	TRBD1	CASRYEDRGNEKLFF	TGTGCCAGCAGATACGAAGACAGGGGGAATGAAAAACTGTTTTTT
TRBV28	once	TRBJ2-1	15	TRBD2	CASSPLAGVANEQFF	TGTGCCAGCAGTCCATTAGCGGGAGTCGCCAATGAGCAGTTCTTC
TRBV19	-	TRBJ2-3	13	-	CASRGSRTDTQYF	TGTGCCAGTAGGGGGAGTCGCACAGATACGCAGTATTTT
TRBV30	-	TRBJ2-3	15	TRBD2	CAWSWGSGSTDTQYF	TGTGCCTGGAGTTGGGGTAGCGGGAGTACAGATACGCAGTATTTT
TRBV11-2	-	TRBJ2-1	19	TRBD2	CASRGGAGAGELGYNEQFF	TGTGCCAGCCGGGGAGGGGCTGGCGCGGGAGAGCTAGGGTACAATGAGCAGTTCTTC
TRBV7-2	-	TRBJ1-2	14	TRBD1	CASSLDGRGFDYTF	TGTGCCAGCAGCTTAGACGGCAGGGGGTTTGACTACACCTTC
TRBV27	-	TRBJ1-2	16	TRBD1	CASSSYIGTGVDGYTF	TGTGCCAGCAGTTCTTACATCGGGACAGGGGTCGATGGCTACACCTTC
TRBV30	-	TRBJ2-5	13	-	CAWSVMAGETQYF	TGTGCCTGGAGTGTGATGGCGGGAGAGACCCAGTACTTC
TRBV28	-	TRBJ2-5	13	-	CASSLNIQETQYF	TGTGCCAGCAGTTTAAATATCCAAGAGACCCAGTACTTC
TRBV29-1	-	TRBJ2-7	14	-	CSVEGWGTSYEQYF	TGCAGCGTTGAAGGATGGGGGACATCTTACGAGCAGTACTTC
TRBV9	-	TRBJ2-2	18	-	CASRSRGGGTTNTGELFF	TGTGCCAGCAGGTCTAGAGGTGGCGGGACCACGAACACCGGGGAGCTGTTTTTT
TRBV19	-	TRBJ2-7	14	TRBD2	CASSTGLAGSEQYF	TGTGCCAGTAGTACGGGACTAGCGGGCTCCGAGCAGTACTTC
TRBV11-3	-	TRBJ1-3	14	TRBD1	CASSKQGAGNTIYF	TGTGCCAGCAGCAAACAGGGGGCAGGAAACACCATATATTTT
TRBV7-8	-	TRBJ1-2	14	-	CASSPWEGSYGYTF	TGTGCCAGCAGCCCATGGGAGGGCAGCTATGGCTACACCTTC